Each of the 27 T cell receptor beta chains below was sequenced from the same sample in a study of shared clonotypes between healthy human individuals (dated by TCRdb to about 2020). Receptor amplification or capture employed the immunoSEQ multiplex PCR assay. The immuneACCESS repertoire file appears here via TCRdb, limited to in-frame rearrangements. These files lack a portion of the clones; in checked studies, under half of the deficit traces to unresolved V genes, and the cause of the others is not known. Within this sample are fewer than 850,000 clones, with about 97% of them counted one time only. The ten largest clones represent over 0.2% of the sample. CD8 naive samples were obtained by positive selection for CCR7 among CD45RO-negative cells, yielding a CD45RA+CCR7+ population from which TemRA cells were excluded. The sample comprised naive CD8+ T cells sorted from blood. In the paper's terms, the cell subset or site label means: CD45RA+CCR7+. The receptor source for this set is a man aged 25 to 40 in good health.

The chain couples TRBV5-5 to TRBJ1-2; 7 positions match TRBD1. The CDR3 covers 16 residues. Germline CDR1 reads SGHKS; CDR2 reads YYEKEE (reference sequence). After removal of 4 bases from V and 2 bases from J, the junction contained 11 bases not matched to a gene. This CDR3 reads CASSDDRAVGNYGYTF. CDR3 DNA: TGTGCCAGCAGCGATGACAGGGCGGTCGGAAACTATGGCTACACCTTC.

The CDR3 nucleotides are TGTGCCAGCAGCGTAGAGGGGGGACACTACGAGCAGTACTTC. It yields the protein CASSVEGGHYEQYF. The V call is TRBV9, the J call TRBJ2-7; D may be TRBD1 or TRBD2 (6 bases each). Germline V gene data show CDR1 as SGDLS and CDR2 as YYNGEE. Deletions cut 0 bases from V and 3 bases from J, with 10 bases between. The length of the CDR3 is 14 residues.

The chain employs TRBV28 and TRBJ2-7; D is possibly TRBD2 (5 bases). The CDR3 is made up of 12 amino acids. Germline CDR1 and CDR2: MDHEN and SYDVKM. The DNA for the CDR3 is TGTGGCTCGACTGGGAGCTCCTACGAGCAGTACTTC. It specifies CGSTGSSYEQYF.

The V and J genes are TRBV5-1 and TRBJ2-3; D call uncertain. Germline CDR1 SGHRS, CDR2 YFSETQ. Deletions cut 0 bases from V and 6 bases from J, with 17 bases between. There are 16 residues in the CDR3. In nucleotides, the CDR3 is TGCGCCAGCAGCTTGGCCCCGGCGTTAGCTCAGGATACGCAGTATTTT. The encoded protein is CASSLAPALAQDTQYF. Full variable domain (rest looked up from reference TRBV5-1 and TRBJ2-3): KAGVTQTPRYLIKTRGQQVTLSCSPISGHRSVSWYQQTPGQGLQFLFEYFSETQRNKGNFPGRFSGRQFSNSRSEMNVSTLELGDSALYLCASSLAPALAQDTQYFGPGTRLTVL.

The chain joins TRBV29-1 to TRBJ2-2, with D possibly being TRBD1 (6 bases). Germline loops: CDR1 SQVTM, CDR2 ANQGSEA. Trimming removed 4 bases at V and 0 bases at J, with 15 bases between. The CDR3 length is 16 residues. The chain's CDR3 is CSVVPWTESNTGELFF. The CDR3 DNA reads TGCAGCGTTGTTCCTTGGACAGAGTCGAACACCGGGGAGCTGTTTTTT.

The chain uses TRBV11-3 and TRBJ2-2, with TRBD1 as a possible D gene (6 bases). The CDR3 totals 16 residues. Germline values: CDR1 SGHNT, CDR2 YENEEA. Trimming took off 5 bases at V and 4 bases at J, with 17 bases between the two ends. The CDR3 DNA reads as TGTGCCAGCAGCCCTACCGGACAGAGGGCCACCGGGGAGCTGTTTTTT. This sequence encodes CASSPTGQRATGELFF.

V gene TRBV29-1 combines with J gene TRBJ2-7; D is unresolved. Trimming removed 6 bases from V and 4 bases from J, with 10 bases in between. CDR3 length: 11 amino acids. The germline gives CDR1 SQVTM, CDR2 ANQGSEA. CDR3 DNA sequence: TGCAGCGTACTGGGGATTTACGAGCAGTACTTC. Residues: CSVLGIYEQYF.

In this sample, this clone turned up once. The CDR3 nucleotides are TGCAGCGTTGTCGTGGGGCCAAGCTCCTACAATGAGCAGTTCTTC. Translating it yields CSVVVGPSSYNEQFF. The rearrangement links TRBV29-1 to TRBJ2-1; TRBD1 might be the D (5 bases). Germline V gene sequence: CDR1 SQVTM, CDR2 ANQGSEA. The V and J ends lost 4 bases and 0 bases respectively, with 13 bases between them. The CDR3 is made up of 15 amino acids.

The J gene is TRBJ1-1, the V gene TRBV2; D not resolved. There are 14 residues in the CDR3. Trimming pared 7 bases from V and 0 bases from J, leaving 12 bases between. CDR1 is SNHLY and CDR2 is FYNNEI in the germline V gene. CDR3 sequence: CASKGWVMNTEAFF. Written as DNA, the CDR3 is TGTGCCAGCAAAGGATGGGTAATGAACACTGAAGCTTTCTTT.

The V call is TRBV14, the J call TRBJ2-1; the match to TRBD2 covers 10 bases. Unmatched junction bases numbered 4, after V lost 7 bases and J lost 1 base. CDR1 is SGHDN and CDR2 is FVKESK in the germline V gene. There are 15 residues in the CDR3. The CDR3 DNA follows: TGTGCCAGCACCCCACTAGCGGGATCCTACAATGAGCAGTTCTTC. Translation: CASTPLAGSYNEQFF.

This rearrangement joins TRBV4-1 to TRBJ2-1; D ambiguous. The CDR3 spans 12 residues. With 1 base removed from V and 4 bases from J, the gap between germline ends came to 2 bases. The germline V gene has CDR1 MGHRA and CDR2 YSYEKL. CDR3 protein: CASSQVYNEQFF. The CDR3 coding sequence is TGCGCCAGCAGCCAAGTATACAATGAGCAGTTCTTC.

This clone was seen a single time. The gene calls are TRBV7-8 and TRBJ2-7; no clear D. The CDR3 loop spans 12 amino acids. CDR1 is SGHVS and CDR2 is FQNEAQ in the germline V gene. V was cut by 2 bases and J by 0 bases, with 2 bases left in between. The CDR3 DNA sequence: TGTGCCAGCAGCTTAAGCTCCTACGAGCAGTACTTC. Amino acid sequence: CASSLSSYEQYF.

The genes are TRBV4-1 and TRBJ2-1; D remains ambiguous. V lost 2 bases to trimming and J lost 0 bases, with 11 bases between them. Germline-derived CDR1 and CDR2 are MGHRA and YSYEKL. The CDR3 covers 16 residues. The CDR3 protein is CASSQRKTRSYNEQFF. CDR3 DNA: TGCGCCAGCAGCCAACGAAAGACCCGCTCCTACAATGAGCAGTTCTTC.

Remarks on this clone: Additional DNA sequences in this sample encode the identical CDR3. The gene calls are TRBV27 and TRBJ2-3; 7 bases are a match to TRBD1. V lost 3 bases to trimming and J lost 2 bases; unmatched junction nucleotides: 2. This CDR3 is built from 14 residues. Germline values: CDR1 MNHEY, CDR2 SMNVEV (reference sequence). This chain's CDR3 is CASSLGTDTDTQYF. The CDR3 DNA is TGTGCCAGCAGTTTGGGGACAGACACAGATACGCAGTATTTT.

The J gene is TRBJ2-7, the V gene TRBV5-6, with 10 positions matching TRBD2. The CDR3 consists of 18 residues. Looked up from germline, CDR1 is SGHDT and CDR2 is YYEEEE. Trimming cost V 4 bases and J 1 base; bases outside gene matches: 14. CDR3 coding DNA: TGTGCCAGCAGCCCCTCACCCCCCGGGACTAGCGATTCCTACGAGCAGTACTTC. This sequence encodes CASSPSPPGTSDSYEQYF.

The chain combines TRBV7-8 with TRBJ2-3; 10 bases fit TRBD2. Germline assignment: CDR1 SGHVS and CDR2 FQNEAQ. Unmatched junction bases numbered 7, after V lost 6 bases and J lost 4 bases. The CDR3 runs to 15 residues. The CDR3 is CASSSLAGGPDTQYF. In nucleotides, the CDR3 is TGTGCCAGCAGTTCTTTAGCGGGAGGCCCAGATACGCAGTATTTT.

This chain links TRBV27 with TRBJ1-1, with 8 bases identical to TRBD1. The junction had 2 bases not matched to a gene; V was cut back by 3 bases and J by 8 bases. Germline assignment: CDR1 MNHEY and CDR2 SMNVEV (reference sequence). The CDR3 length is 12 residues. Written as DNA, the CDR3 is TGTGCCAGCAGTTTTGGACAGGGCGAAGCTTTCTTT. Amino acid sequence: CASSFGQGEAFF.

DNA for the CDR3: TGTGCCAGCAGCGCGGACAGGGCCTCCTACGAGCAGTACTTC. Protein sequence: CASSADRASYEQYF. This chain connects TRBV4-2 to TRBJ2-7; 8 bases agree with TRBD1. Trimming cost V 5 bases and J 0 bases; bases outside gene matches: 3. This CDR3 spans 14 amino acids. CDR1 LGHNA and CDR2 YNFKEQ come from the germline V gene.

This clone occurred once. In the same sample, other DNA sequences code for this CDR3. The V call is TRBV9, the J call TRBJ1-2, with 8 bases identical to TRBD1. Per the germline V gene, CDR1 is SGDLS and CDR2 is YYNGEE. V lost 4 bases to trimming and J lost 1 base; unmatched junction nucleotides: 3. The CDR3 is made up of 14 amino acids. This chain's CDR3 is CASSPGQGNYGYTF. In nucleotides, the CDR3 is TGTGCCAGCAGCCCTGGACAGGGTAACTATGGCTACACCTTC.

V gene TRBV14 combines with J gene TRBJ2-1; D could derive from TRBD1 or TRBD2 (5 bases each). The CDR3 consists of 14 residues. Germline-derived CDR1 and CDR2 are SGHDN and FVKESK. Trimming pared 2 bases from V and 5 bases from J, leaving 10 bases between. The CDR3 loop is CASSQRGRHNEQFF. CDR3 in DNA: TGTGCCAGCAGCCAACGGGGCCGTCACAATGAGCAGTTCTTC.

The chain employs TRBV5-4 and TRBJ2-1, with 8 bases matching TRBD2. V was pared by 4 bases and J by 3 bases, with 9 bases of the junction left unmatched. The CDR3 has 16 residues. The germline CDR1 and CDR2 sequences are SGHNT and YYREEE (reference sequence). The CDR3 loop is CASSPEVAGLYNEQFF. The CDR3 DNA reads TGTGCCAGCAGCCCGGAGGTAGCGGGACTCTACAATGAGCAGTTCTTC. The variable domain in full, with the rest retrieved from reference TRBV5-4 and TRBJ2-1, is ETGVTQSPTHLIKTRGQQVTLRCSSQSGHNTVSWYQQALGQGPQFIFQYYREEENGRGNFPPRFSGLQFPNYSSELNVNALELDDSALYLCASSPEVAGLYNEQFFGPGTRLTVL.

This chain connects TRBV10-1 to TRBJ2-7; TRBD1 agrees at 7 bases. V lost 3 bases and J lost 3; bases outside the gene matches: 8. This CDR3 has 15 residues. Germline V gene data show CDR1 as WNHNN and CDR2 as SYGVQD (reference sequence). CDR3 sequence reads: CASSEGDRASYEQYF. The CDR3 DNA is TGCGCCAGCAGTGAAGGCGACAGGGCGAGCTACGAGCAGTACTTC.

V usage is TRBV13 and J usage is TRBJ2-5; 8 bases are a match to TRBD2. This CDR3 has 18 amino acids. The V gene end was trimmed by 5 bases and the J gene end by 5 bases; junction bases not matched to a gene: 19. Per the germline V gene, CDR1 is PRHDT and CDR2 is FYEKMQ (reference sequence). The CDR3 sequence: CASSASSPIPAGGETQYF. The CDR3 nucleotides are TGTGCCAGCAGCGCCTCTTCCCCCATCCCTGCGGGAGGCGAGACCCAGTACTTC.

J is TRBJ2-3 and V is TRBV7-9; 7 bases are a match to TRBD1. Trimming cost V 5 bases and J 1 base; bases outside gene matches: 12. The CDR3 sequence is 17 residues long. CDR1 and CDR2 from the germline V gene are SEHNR and FQNEAQ (reference sequence). The CDR3 nucleotides are TGTGCCAGCAGCAACTTTGACAGGGCTGTAGGCACAGATACGCAGTATTTT. This gives the protein CASSNFDRAVGTDTQYF.

This rearrangement joins TRBV29-1 to TRBJ2-1, with D hard to call. CDR1 and CDR2 (germline): SQVTM, ANQGSEA. CDR3 length equals 11 residues. V was trimmed by 8 bases and J by 7 bases, leaving 12 bases between them. The CDR3 spells CSSRSRNEQFF. In DNA form, the CDR3 reads TGCAGCTCCCGAAGTAGGAATGAGCAGTTCTTC.

The V call is TRBV7-9, the J call TRBJ1-1; D possibly corresponds to TRBD1 (5 bases). This CDR3 has 12 residues. CDR1 and CDR2 (germline): SEHNR, FQNEAQ (reference sequence). The germline V and J ends were trimmed by 8 bases and 11 bases, with 18 bases remaining between them. In nucleotides, the CDR3 is TGTGCCAGCTCTGGGGCATCGCGAGGGGCTTTCTTT. It codes for CASSGASRGAFF.

This clone was seen once. This sequence joins TRBV9 and TRBJ1-2; D call uncertain. Trimming removed 0 bases at V and 2 bases at J, with 8 bases between. The CDR3 is made up of 14 amino acids. Germline values: CDR1 SGDLS, CDR2 YYNGEE. The CDR3, as DNA: TGTGCCAGCAGCGTAGCTGCCGGAAACTATGGCTACACCTTC. Translation: CASSVAAGNYGYTF.